Listed below are T cell receptor beta chains from one sample, sequenced in a study of T cell repertoires in cytomegalovirus infection. TCRdb ran MiXCR on the reads and lists one entry per CDR3 protein. The sample holds a few hundred thousand distinct CDR3 sequences, roughly 29% seen once. These receptors' antigens are unknown. The specimen comprised cultured PBMCs, sampled from culture after CMV antigen stimulation. The receptors were gathered from a human donor in good health (CMV status not recorded). Some clones in this sample may be carry-over from other donors' samples. CDR3s leave out the opening cysteine and the closing phenylalanine or tryptophan. The order of the fields is J gene, V gene, CDR3 protein.

J gene: TRBJ2-7; V gene: TRBV28; CDR3 protein: ASTSTVSYEQY
J gene: TRBJ1-4; V gene: TRBV5-6; CDR3 protein: ASSLPTVEKLF
J gene: TRBJ1-5; V gene: TRBV27; CDR3 protein: ASSPTGGILPQH
J gene: TRBJ2-1; V gene: TRBV7-3; CDR3 protein: ASSMPLTSGSNEQF
J gene: TRBJ1-3; V gene: TRBV12-3/TRBV12-4; CDR3 protein: ASVRAPPGNTIY
J gene: TRBJ2-1; V gene: TRBV7-2; CDR3 protein: ASRLTGTGGINEQF
J gene: TRBJ1-6; V gene: TRBV5-1; CDR3 protein: ASSLGVGNNSPLH
J gene: TRBJ2-3; V gene: TRBV12-3/TRBV12-4; CDR3 protein: ASSVPSTDTQY
J gene: TRBJ1-5; V gene: TRBV10-1; CDR3 protein: ASRNRSNQPQH
J gene: TRBJ1-2; V gene: TRBV7-2; CDR3 protein: ASSLAGAVGNYGYT
J gene: TRBJ2-2; V gene: TRBV30; CDR3 protein: AWSVLYGPRTGELF
J gene: TRBJ2-1; V gene: TRBV12-3/TRBV12-4; CDR3 protein: ASSSPPRAGGPGSYNEQF
J gene: TRBJ1-1; V gene: TRBV27; CDR3 protein: ASSKIGRGTEAF
J gene: TRBJ1-1; V gene: TRBV7-2; CDR3 protein: ASSLAWRNTEAF
J gene: TRBJ2-2; V gene: TRBV10-2; CDR3 protein: ASSRWGDRNTGELF
J gene: TRBJ1-6; V gene: TRBV14; CDR3 protein: ASTPGSLTNSPLH
J gene: TRBJ2-2; V gene: TRBV27; CDR3 protein: ASSLEGRSGELF
J gene: TRBJ1-5; V gene: TRBV19; CDR3 protein: ASAKRGGNQPQH
J gene: TRBJ2-1; V gene: TRBV7-2; CDR3 protein: ATSDSYNEQF
J gene: TRBJ2-7; V gene: TRBV20-1; CDR3 protein: SAREGRLYEQY
J gene: TRBJ2-1; V gene: TRBV19; CDR3 protein: ASTSWAGRGSNEQF
J gene: TRBJ1-1; V gene: TRBV11-2; CDR3 protein: ASSQVRNTGAF
J gene: TRBJ2-1; V gene: TRBV6-1; CDR3 protein: ASSEARDEQF
J gene: TRBJ2-7; V gene: TRBV29-1; CDR3 protein: SVEADYEQY
J gene: TRBJ2-7; V gene: TRBV7-6; CDR3 protein: ASRKRAGGLHEQY
J gene: TRBJ1-4; V gene: TRBV27; CDR3 protein: ASSFGGPTNEKLF
J gene: TRBJ2-3; V gene: TRBV6-5; CDR3 protein: ASSYSHHELATDTQY